The T cell receptor (beta chain) under discussion was sequenced for a study of blood T cell repertoires in COVID-19. Study-wide context: Acute and convalescent COVID-19 specimens originated in the United States, Italy and Spain. Sources were T cells, B-cell-depleted T cells, or PBMCs; the material itself was cDNA or gDNA.

As processed by the authors: Nucleated cell counts were estimated from reference gene primer amplification. This table comes from immunoSEQ multiplex PCR, and its TCRdb copy is limited to in-frame clones, with some not included. That table is the source of V, J and clone size, and D and trimming were worked out from the DNA. The top ten clones hold 45% to 50% of a sample with 25,000 to 30,000 clones, nearly 80% of them seen once. The material sequenced was peripheral blood. The sequence came from a woman in her 70s with acute or convalescent COVID-19.

CDR3 nucleotide sequence: TGTGCCAGCAGAACTACGGGACTTAGAACCGGGGAGCTGTTTTTT. It encodes CASRTTGLRTGELFF. The V call is TRBV28, the J call TRBJ2-2; possibly TRBD2 for D (6 bases). CDR1 is MDHEN, CDR2 SYDVKM, per germline. The CDR3 length is 15 residues. The V end lost 6 bases, the J end lost 5 bases, and 16 bases lay between the germline ends.